Shown below are 9 T cell receptor beta chains from a single sample sequenced in a study of vaccination effects on CD4 cells after COVID-19. Antigen-specific CD4+ T cells were expanded with viral peptide pools in the ViraFEST assay before sequencing. The culture ran for approximately 9 days before CD4+ T cells were isolated. Vaccinated recipients, who were negative for nucleocapsid antibodies, had no history of SARS-CoV-2 infection. Profiled with immunoSEQ multiplex PCR; TCRdb holds only in-frame clones, not every one. Seen here are some 68,000 clones, around 80% observed once, and the top ten hold approximately 12%. Antigens of these TCRs are unknown. The material was CD4+ T cells from PBMCs cultured with SARS-CoV-2 spike peptides, obtained before COVID-19 vaccination. Every receptor here comes from a human donor who received a COVID-19 vaccine.

The J gene is TRBJ1-4, the V gene TRBV10-3; 9 bases align to TRBD1. Germline V gene lookup returns CDR1 ENHRY and CDR2 SYGVKD. With V trimmed by 3 bases and J by 8 bases, 7 bases remained unmatched. The CDR3 consists of 15 residues. CDR3 sequence reads: CAISDPGQGGEKLFF. The CDR3, as DNA: TGTGCCATCAGTGACCCGGGACAGGGAGGGGAAAAACTGTTTTTT.

V is TRBV5-1 and J is TRBJ2-5; 11 positions agree with TRBD2. Losses at the gene ends were 0 bases for V and 2 bases for J; bases not matched to a gene: 3. The CDR3 length is 16 residues. The V gene's germline CDR1 is SGHRS and CDR2 YFSETQ. This chain's CDR3 is CASSLVASGGQETQYF. The CDR3 DNA reads TGCGCCAGCAGCTTGGTGGCTAGCGGGGGGCAAGAGACCCAGTACTTC.

This chain joins TRBV5-5 and TRBJ2-7; perhaps D is TRBD1 or TRBD2 (5 bases each). This CDR3 is built from 15 residues. V was pared by 4 bases and J by 0 bases, with 14 bases between. Germline lookup yields CDR1 SGHKS and CDR2 YYEKEE (reference sequence). CDR3 loop: CASSRGWGNSYEQYV. The CDR3 region has the DNA TGTGCCAGCAGCCGCGGGTGGGGGAACTCCTACGAGCAGTACGTC.

V gene TRBV27 combines with J gene TRBJ2-7; D gene unclear. The V gene lost 4 bases and the J gene lost 2 bases, with 12 bases spanning the gap. Germline CDR1 reads MNHEY; CDR2 reads SMNVEV (reference sequence). This CDR3 comprises 14 residues. The CDR3 DNA reads as TGTGCCAGCAGTTCGCCTATCTCCCCCTACGAGCAGTACGTC. Amino acids: CASSSPISPYEQYV.

The rearrangement uses TRBV24-1 and TRBJ2-4; D remains unclear. The length of the CDR3 is 16 residues. The ends were cut back, 3 bases at V and 2 bases at J, with 13 bases in the middle. Germline V gene sequence: CDR1 KGHDR, CDR2 SFDVKD. CDR3 nucleotides: TGTGCCACCAGTGATGGTGCCTTGGGGTCCAAAAACATTCAGTACTTC. Its translation: CATSDGALGSKNIQYF.

V and J are TRBV6-4 and TRBJ2-3; D tentatively fits TRBD1 or TRBD2 (5 bases each). The CDR3 is 14 residues long. V was trimmed by 6 bases and J by 2 bases, leaving 12 bases between them. Germline lookup yields CDR1 MRHNA and CDR2 SNTAGT. CDR3: CASRPGPSTDTQYF. CDR3 DNA sequence: TGTGCCAGCAGGCCGGGACCATCCACAGATACGCAGTATTTT.

The rearrangement joins TRBV19 to TRBJ2-3; no clear D gene. V dropped 6 bases and J dropped 2 bases, with 18 bases sitting between them. The CDR3 extends over 16 amino acids. Germline values: CDR1 LNHDA, CDR2 SQIVND (reference sequence). CDR3 sequence reads: CASSSDGRFSTDTQYF. As DNA, the CDR3 is TGTGCCAGTAGCTCGGACGGCAGATTTTCCACAGATACGCAGTATTTT.

This clone came up a few times. The gene calls are TRBV7-9 and TRBJ1-6, with D perhaps matching TRBD1 (6 bases). The CDR3 has 15 residues. Trimming took 5 bases from V and 7 from J, leaving 15 bases between them. Germline values: CDR1 SEHNR, CDR2 FQNEAQ (reference sequence). The chain's CDR3 is CASSPPTGGNSPLHF. The CDR3 DNA follows: TGTGCCAGCAGCCCGCCGACAGGAGGCAATTCACCCCTCCACTTT.

The rearrangement links TRBV2 to TRBJ2-5; no reliable D call. Germline V gives CDR1 SNHLY, CDR2 FYNNEI. The CDR3 spans 15 residues. The V end was cut by 6 bases, the J end by 5 bases, with 19 bases between. The CDR3 DNA reads TGTGCCAGCAGGGCCAGGTTCTTTCTATCGGAGACCCAGTACTTC. Its protein is CASRARFFLSETQYF.